A selection of T cell receptor beta chains follows, all from one sample in a study of preoperative IRX-2 immunotherapy in early breast cancer. The table came from immunoSEQ multiplex PCR; TCRdb's copy has only in-frame clones and leaves some out. The table has more than 20,000 clones, 75% to 85% seen once. Sequencing used lymph node tissue, obtained after IRX-2 immunotherapy. These TCRs come from a human donor with breast cancer. CDR3s include the opening cysteine and the closing phenylalanine or tryptophan. A D gene is named only where the DNA matches it firmly. Only part of the rows carry a size: once, few, many, or a class if the clone is expanded.

>TRBV11-1|NA|TRBJ2-5|TRBD2
CASSLAPGTSAETQYF
TGTGCCAGCAGCTTAGCACCCGGGACTAGCGCAGAGACCCAGTACTTC
>TRBV28|NA|TRBJ2-4|NA
CASSPRTANIQYF
TGTGCCAGCAGTCCCCGGACAGCCAACATTCAGTACTTC
>TRBV19|NA|TRBJ1-6|NA
CASSIGGGDSYNSPLHF
TGTGCCAGTAGTATCGGGGGGGGAGACTCCTATAATTCACCCCTCCACTTT
>TRBV7-6|NA|TRBJ2-6|NA
CASSQDVGDSGANVLTF
TGTGCCAGCAGCCAAGATGTGGGAGACTCTGGGGCCAACGTCCTGACTTTC
>TRBV5-1|NA|TRBJ1-5|NA
CASSQNLGAAGLGQPQHF
TGCGCCAGCAGCCAAAACCTAGGCGCCGCCGGCCTCGGGCAGCCCCAGCATTTT
>TRBV19|NA|TRBJ1-1|NA
CASSIARMNTEAFF
TGTGCCAGTAGTATAGCCAGGATGAACACTGAAGCTTTCTTT
>TRBV6-8|NA|TRBJ2-3|NA
CASSVSPHRRPDTQYF
TGTGCCAGCAGTGTATCCCCCCACAGACGACCTGATACGCAGTATTTT
>TRBV5-1|NA|TRBJ1-3|NA
CASSPANSGNTIYF
TGCGCCAGCAGCCCGGCCAACTCTGGAAACACCATATATTTT
>TRBV30|NA|TRBJ1-3|NA
CASHQAWGNTIYF
TGTGCCAGCCACCAAGCATGGGGAAACACCATATATTTT
>TRBV2|NA|TRBJ2-1|TRBD2
CASSFGAGGHINEQFF
TGTGCCAGCAGTTTTGGAGCGGGGGGCCATATAAATGAGCAGTTCTTC
>TRBV6-8|few|TRBJ1-1|TRBD1
CASSSHRGTEAFF
TGTGCCAGCAGTTCTCACAGGGGTACGGAAGCTTTCTTT
>TRBV6-8|NA|TRBJ1-2|NA
CASSDSRGTIYGYTF
TGTGCCAGCAGTGACTCGAGGGGGACGATTTATGGCTACACCTTC
>TRBV28|NA|TRBJ2-6|NA
CASSFDYSGANVLTF
TGTGCCAGCAGTTTTGATTACTCTGGGGCCAACGTCCTGACTTTT
>TRBV6-1|NA|TRBJ2-2|TRBD1
CASSEVRGPRELFF
TGTGCCAGCAGTGAAGTGAGGGGGCCCCGGGAGCTGTTTTTT
>TRBV10-2|NA|TRBJ2-1|NA
CASRGGPTGEQFF
TGCGCCAGCAGGGGGGGACCAACCGGTGAGCAGTTCTTC
>TRBV28|NA|TRBJ1-4|NA
CASSLPKRLYEKLFF
TGTGCCAGCAGTCTACCCAAACGGTTATATGAAAAACTGTTTTTT
>TRBV22-1|NA|TRBJ1-1|NA
CASRESFGLHTEAFF
TGTGCCAGCAGAGAGTCTTTCGGGCTACACACTGAAGCTTTCTTT
>TRBV11-3|NA|TRBJ1-5|NA
CASSLDGSNQPQHF
TGTGCCAGCAGCTTAGATGGTAGCAATCAGCCCCAGCATTTT
>TRBV6-8|once|TRBJ1-1|NA
CASSPQGPNTEAFF
TGTGCCAGCAGCCCACAGGGCCCGAACACTGAAGCTTTCTTT
>TRBV18|NA|TRBJ2-3|NA
CASSPRPHTQTDTQYF
TGTGCCAGCTCACCCCGGCCCCACACCCAAACAGATACGCAGTATTTT
>TRBV28|NA|TRBJ1-5|NA
CASSLILPAQPQHF
TGTGCCAGCAGTTTAATTCTCCCGGCTCAGCCCCAGCATTTT
>TRBV4-1|NA|TRBJ2-2|NA
CASSQDDGNTGELFF
TGCGCCAGCAGCCAAGACGACGGGAACACCGGGGAGCTGTTTTTT
>TRBV30|NA|TRBJ2-5|NA
CAWSVGPGRQETQYF
TGTGCCTGGAGCGTGGGGCCGGGACGGCAAGAGACCCAGTACTTC
>TRBV6-7|NA|TRBJ1-1|TRBD1
CASSYSGQGKTEAFF
TGTGCCAGCAGTTACTCCGGACAGGGCAAGACTGAAGCTTTCTTT
>TRBV18|NA|TRBJ2-3|TRBD2
CASSPRLAGDGDTQYF
TGTGCCAGCTCACCGCGACTAGCGGGGGACGGGGATACGCAGTATTTT
>TRBV29-1|NA|TRBJ2-5|NA
CSGKEGKETQYF
TGCAGCGGAAAGGAGGGTAAAGAGACCCAGTACTTC
>TRBV19|NA|TRBJ1-4|TRBD1
CASSIIRQGSEKLFF
TGTGCCAGTAGTATAATCCGACAGGGAAGCGAAAAACTGTTTTTT
>TRBV18|NA|TRBJ2-5|NA
CASSPVQETQYF
TGTGCCAGCTCACCCGTCCAAGAGACCCAGTACTTC
>TRBV11-3|NA|TRBJ2-4|NA
CASSPGSYRGENIQYF
TGTGCCAGCAGCCCAGGTTCCTACCGGGGCGAAAACATTCAGTACTTC
>TRBV5-1|NA|TRBJ1-5|NA
CASSQAFWGEGQPQHF
TGCGCCAGCAGCCAAGCGTTTTGGGGCGAGGGTCAGCCCCAGCATTTT
>TRBV15|few|TRBJ2-1|NA
CATSRGGKSYNEQFF
TGTGCCACCAGCAGAGGGGGGAAGTCCTACAATGAGCAGTTCTTC
>TRBV18|NA|TRBJ1-1|NA
CASSLTASNTEAFF
TGTGCCAGCTCCCTGACGGCATCCAACACTGAAGCTTTCTTT
>TRBV6-8|once|TRBJ1-2|NA
CAIMDGGNYGYTF
TGTGCCATCATGGACGGTGGGAATTATGGCTACACCTTC
>TRBV6-8|few|TRBJ1-2|TRBD1
CASSPTGAGGYTF
TGTGCCAGCAGTCCGACAGGGGCAGGCGGCTACACCTTC
>TRBV6-8|few|TRBJ1-4|NA
CASSDGGLSEKLFF
TGTGCCAGCAGTGACGGGGGGCTAAGTGAAAAACTGTTTTTT
>TRBV5-1|NA|TRBJ1-1|TRBD1
CASSLRTGNTEAFF
TGCGCCAGCAGCCTCCGGACAGGGAACACTGAAGCTTTCTTT
>TRBV10-3|NA|TRBJ1-2|NA
CASSNSRGWYGYTF
TGTGCCAGTTCGAATAGCAGGGGATGGTATGGCTACACCTTC
>TRBV19|NA|TRBJ1-6|TRBD1
CASSNGDSENSPLHF
TGTGCCAGTAGTAATGGGGACAGTGAAAATTCACCCCTCCACTTT